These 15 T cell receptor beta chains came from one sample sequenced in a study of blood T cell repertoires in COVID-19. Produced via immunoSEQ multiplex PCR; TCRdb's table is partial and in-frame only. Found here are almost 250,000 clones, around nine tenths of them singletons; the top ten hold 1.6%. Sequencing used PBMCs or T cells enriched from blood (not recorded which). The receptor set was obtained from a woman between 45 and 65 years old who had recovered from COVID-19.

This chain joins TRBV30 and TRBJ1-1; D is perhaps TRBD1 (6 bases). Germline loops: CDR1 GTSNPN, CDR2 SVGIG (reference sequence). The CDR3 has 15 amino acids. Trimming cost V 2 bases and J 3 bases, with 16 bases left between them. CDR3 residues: CAWSRQGRGDTEAFF. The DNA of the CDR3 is TGTGCCTGGAGTAGGCAGGGGCGGGGGGACACTGAAGCTTTCTTT.

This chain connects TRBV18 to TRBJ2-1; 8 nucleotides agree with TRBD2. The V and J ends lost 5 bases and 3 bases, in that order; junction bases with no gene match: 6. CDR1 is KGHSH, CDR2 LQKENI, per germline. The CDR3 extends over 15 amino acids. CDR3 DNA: TGTGCCAGCTCATCCTGGGCGGGAGGCTACAATGAGCAGTTCTTC. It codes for CASSSWAGGYNEQFF.

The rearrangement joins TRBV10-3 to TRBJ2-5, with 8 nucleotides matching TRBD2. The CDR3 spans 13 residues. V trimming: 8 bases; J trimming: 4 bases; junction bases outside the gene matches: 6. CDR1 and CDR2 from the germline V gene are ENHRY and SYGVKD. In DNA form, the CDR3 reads TGTGCCATCCGGGAGCGGGAGACAGAGACCCAGTACTTC. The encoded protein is CAIRERETETQYF.

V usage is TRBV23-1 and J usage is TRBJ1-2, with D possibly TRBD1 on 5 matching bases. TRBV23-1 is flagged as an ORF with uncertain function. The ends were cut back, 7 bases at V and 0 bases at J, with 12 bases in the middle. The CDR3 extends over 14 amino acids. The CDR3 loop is CASTTPGANYGYTF. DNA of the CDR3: TGCGCCAGCACCACTCCGGGGGCTAACTATGGCTACACCTTC.

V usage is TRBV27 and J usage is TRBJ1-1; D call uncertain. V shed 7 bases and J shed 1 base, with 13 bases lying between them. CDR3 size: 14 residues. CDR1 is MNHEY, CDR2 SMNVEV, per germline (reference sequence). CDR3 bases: TGTGCCAGCAAAAGTATCACGAGGAACACTGAAGCTTTCTTT. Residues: CASKSITRNTEAFF.

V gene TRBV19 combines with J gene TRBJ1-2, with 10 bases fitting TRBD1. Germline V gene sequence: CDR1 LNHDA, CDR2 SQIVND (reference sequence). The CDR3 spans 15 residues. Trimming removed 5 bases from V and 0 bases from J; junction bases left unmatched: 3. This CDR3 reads CASSRDRGTNYGYTF. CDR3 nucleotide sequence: TGTGCCAGTAGTCGGGACAGGGGAACTAACTATGGCTACACCTTC. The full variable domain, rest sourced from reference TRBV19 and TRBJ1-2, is DGGITQSPKYLFRKEGQNVTLSCEQNLNHDAMYWYRQDPGQGLRLIYYSQIVNDFQKGDIAEGYSVSREKKESFPLTVTSAQKNPTAFYLCASSRDRGTNYGYTFGSGTRLTVV.

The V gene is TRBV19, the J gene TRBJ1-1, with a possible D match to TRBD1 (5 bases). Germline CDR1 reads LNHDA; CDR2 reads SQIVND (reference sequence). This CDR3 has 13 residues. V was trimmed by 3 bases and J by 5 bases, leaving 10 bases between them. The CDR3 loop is CASSISRETEAFF. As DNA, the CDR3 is TGTGCCAGTAGTATTAGCAGGGAAACTGAAGCTTTCTTT.

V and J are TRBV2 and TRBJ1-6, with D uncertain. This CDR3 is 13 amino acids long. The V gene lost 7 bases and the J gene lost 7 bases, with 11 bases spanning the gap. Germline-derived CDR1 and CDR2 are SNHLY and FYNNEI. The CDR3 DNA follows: TGTGCCAGCAAGGTGGGCCTGAATTCACCCCTCCACTTT. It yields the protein CASKVGLNSPLHF.

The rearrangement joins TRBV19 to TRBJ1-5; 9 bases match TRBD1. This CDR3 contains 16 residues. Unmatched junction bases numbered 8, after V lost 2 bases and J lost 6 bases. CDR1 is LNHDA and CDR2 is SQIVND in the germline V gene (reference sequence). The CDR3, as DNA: TGTGCCAGTAGTATACGTGGGACAGGGTTTGGTCAGCCCCAGCATTTT. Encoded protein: CASSIRGTGFGQPQHF.

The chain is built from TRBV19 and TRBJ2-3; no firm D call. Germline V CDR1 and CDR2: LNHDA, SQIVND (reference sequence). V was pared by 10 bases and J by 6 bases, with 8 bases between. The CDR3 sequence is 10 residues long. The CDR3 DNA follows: TGTGCCACCCCGAGGGATACGCAGTATTTT. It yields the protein CATPRDTQYF.

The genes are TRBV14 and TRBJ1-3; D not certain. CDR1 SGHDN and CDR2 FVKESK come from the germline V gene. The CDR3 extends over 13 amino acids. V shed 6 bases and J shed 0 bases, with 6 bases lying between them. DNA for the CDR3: TGTGCCAGCAGGGCCAGCTCTGGAAACACCATATATTTT. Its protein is CASRASSGNTIYF.

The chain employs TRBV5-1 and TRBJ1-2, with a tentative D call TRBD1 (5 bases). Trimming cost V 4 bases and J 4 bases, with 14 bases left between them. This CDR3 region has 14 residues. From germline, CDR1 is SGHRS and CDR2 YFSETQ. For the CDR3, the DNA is TGCGCCAGCAGCCAGCAGGGAGGGAGCTATGGCTACACCTTC. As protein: CASSQQGGSYGYTF.

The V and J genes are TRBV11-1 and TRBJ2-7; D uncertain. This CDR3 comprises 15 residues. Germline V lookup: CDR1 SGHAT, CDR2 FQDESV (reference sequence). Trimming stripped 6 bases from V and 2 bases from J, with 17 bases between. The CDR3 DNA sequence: TGTGCCAGCAGTCGGGTCTCAAGCCCCACCTACGAGCAGTACTTC. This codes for CASSRVSSPTYEQYF.

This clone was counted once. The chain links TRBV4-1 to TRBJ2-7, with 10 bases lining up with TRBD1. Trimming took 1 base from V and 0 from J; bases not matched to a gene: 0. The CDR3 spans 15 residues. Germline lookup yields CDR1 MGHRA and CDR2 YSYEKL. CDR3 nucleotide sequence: TGCGCCAGCAGCCAAGGACAGGGGGCCTCCTACGAGCAGTACTTC. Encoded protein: CASSQGQGASYEQYF.

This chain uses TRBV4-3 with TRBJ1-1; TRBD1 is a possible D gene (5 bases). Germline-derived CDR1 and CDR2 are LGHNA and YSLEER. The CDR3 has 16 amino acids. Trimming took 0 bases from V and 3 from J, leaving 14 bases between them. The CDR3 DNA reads TGCGCCAGCAGCCAAGATAGGGGCCCGACGGACACTGAAGCTTTCTTT. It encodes CASSQDRGPTDTEAFF.